This TCR beta chain was identified during a study of T cell repertoires in cytomegalovirus infection. General observations from the study: Within the response measured ex vivo, HLA-C-restricted CMV-specific TCR beta clonotypes were dominant.

This CDR3 region has 16 residues. V shed 2 bases and J shed 2 bases, with 15 bases lying between them. Germline assignment: CDR1 SGHTA and CDR2 FQGNSA. TCRdb re-analysed the reads in MiXCR, keeping a single row per CDR3 protein. The sample carries some 700,000 distinct CDR3 sequences, 30% to 40% recorded once. This clonotype was counted ten times or more. Its antigen is unknown. This material consisted of cultured PBMCs, taken from culture after CMV antigen stimulation. The rearrangement uses TRBV7-2 and TRBJ1-1; D gene unclear. The source is a human donor in good health (CMV status not recorded). Some clones in this sample may be carry-over from other donors' samples. CDR3 loop: CASSLMALRLNTEAFF. The CDR3 bases are TGTGCCAGCAGCTTAATGGCCTTGAGATTAAACACTGAAGCTTTCTTT.